These 15 T cell receptor beta chains share one sample of origin, sequenced in a study of T cells in Graves' hyperthyroidism and ophthalmopathy. TCR beta CDR3 sequences were amplified from RNA transcripts. HTBI primers were used for first-round RT-PCR of the TCR CDR3. MiXCR, applied by TCRdb to the multiplex PCR reads, yields one record per CDR3 protein. The sample has 540,000 or so distinct CDR3 sequences; about 43% are singletons. Specimen: peripheral blood or thyroid tissue (not recorded which). Receptors were obtained from an adult woman with Graves' disease, either hyperthyroidism or ophthalmopathy (not recorded which).

The V and J genes are TRBV29-1 and TRBJ1-2; 9 bases are shared with TRBD1. CDR3 size: 13 residues. Germline CDR1 SQVTM, CDR2 ANQGSEA. Here the CDR3 DNA reads TGCAGTGTACGGACAGGGGTGGACTATGGCTACACCTTC. Translation gives CSVRTGVDYGYTF.

The chain combines TRBV9 with TRBJ1-1; D unresolved. Germline assignment: CDR1 SGDLS and CDR2 YYNGEE. V lost 1 base, J lost 3 bases, and 7 bases lay in between. The CDR3 is 13 amino acids. In DNA form, the CDR3 reads TGTGCCAGCAGCGTAAGGGCAGACACTGAAGCTTTCTTT. It codes for CASSVRADTEAFF.

The rearrangement links TRBV2 to TRBJ1-5, with 7 bases identical to TRBD1. V shed 2 bases and J 7 bases; nucleotides not matched to a gene: 5. Per germline, CDR1 SNHLY and CDR2 FYNNEI. This CDR3 region has 14 residues. For the CDR3, the DNA is TGTGCCAGCAGTGAAACAGGGGTGTACCAGCCCCAGCATTTT. Translating gives CASSETGVYQPQHF. The full variable domain, completed using reference TRBV2 and TRBJ1-5, is EPEVTQTPSHQVTQMGQEVILRCVPISNHLYFYWYRQILGQKVEFLVSFYNNEISEKSEIFDDQFSVERPDGSNFTLKIRSTKLEDSAMYFCASSETGVYQPQHFGDGTRLSIL.

V usage is TRBV29-1 and J usage is TRBJ1-5, with D possibly TRBD1 on 5 matching bases. V lost 4 bases and J lost 1, with 8 bases in between. The CDR3 has 13 residues. In germline, CDR1 is SQVTM, CDR2 ANQGSEA. Written as DNA, the CDR3 is TGCAGCGTTGGCCCAGGGAGCAATCAGCCCCAGCATTTT. Translated, it gives CSVGPGSNQPQHF.

Concerning this clonotype: A read error may account for a junction end that differs from germline. The chain recombines TRBV7-9 with TRBJ1-5; possibly TRBD1 for D (6 bases). This CDR3 contains 16 residues. Germline CDR1 is SEHNR and CDR2 is FQNEAQ (reference sequence). CDR3 in DNA: TGTGTCAGCAGCTTAGGACAGACTTATAGCAATCAGCCCCAGCATTTT. The encoded protein is CVSSLGQTYSNQPQHF.

The rearrangement joins TRBV20-1 to TRBJ1-6; 9 positions match TRBD1. The CDR3 loop spans 14 amino acids. V trimming: 3 bases; J trimming: 10 bases; junction bases outside the gene matches: 7. Germline values: CDR1 DFQATT, CDR2 SNEGSKA (reference sequence). The CDR3 region is CSASRDRVLSPLHF. CDR3 in DNA: TGCAGTGCTAGCCGGGACAGGGTACTCTCACCCCTCCACTTT.

There are many counts of this clonotype. This rearrangement joins TRBV5-1 to TRBJ2-5; 7 bases are shared with TRBD1. The CDR3 consists of 15 residues. Losses at the gene ends were 2 bases for V and 2 bases for J; bases not matched to a gene: 6. Per the germline V gene, CDR1 is SGHRS and CDR2 is YFSETQ. Here the CDR3 DNA reads TGCGCCAGCAGCTTTGGGACAGCTCATCAAGAGACCCAGTACTTC. Its protein is CASSFGTAHQETQYF.

This clonotype was counted many times. V gene TRBV11-3 combines with J gene TRBJ2-2; 9 bases are a match to TRBD2. This CDR3 region has 16 residues. J lost 8 bases, V lost 1 base, and 8 bases had no gene match. The germline CDR1 and CDR2 sequences are SGHNT and YENEEA. Here the CDR3 DNA reads TGTGCCAGCAGCTTAGGGCTAGCGGGAAAAGAAGGGGAGCTGTTTTTT. It translates to CASSLGLAGKEGELFF. The full variable domain, completed using reference TRBV11-3 and TRBJ2-2, is EAGVVQSPRYKIIEKKQPVAFWCNPISGHNTLYWYLQNLGQGPELLIRYENEEAVDDSQLPKDRFSAERLKGVDSTLKIQPAELGDSAVYLCASSLGLAGKEGELFFGEGSRLTVL.

About this clonotype: It is unclear where the CDR3 begins or ends on the DNA, so no DNA is shown, and the CDR3 is as TCRdb lists it. The chain links TRBV7-9 to TRBJ1-6; TRBD1, the table's D call, was not compared with the DNA. The CDR3 is 19 amino acids in total, end residues counted. Per germline, CDR1 SEHNR and CDR2 FQNEAQ (reference sequence). The CDR3: CASSFYICSARQANSPLHF.

The chain recombines TRBV10-3 with TRBJ1-2; D may be TRBD1 (5 bases). Germline values: CDR1 ENHRY, CDR2 SYGVKD. Between the trimmed V and J ends, which lost 1 base and 8 bases, there was a span of 14 bases. The CDR3 is made up of 14 amino acids. The CDR3 loop is CAISEWDSRRGYTF. CDR3 in DNA: TGTGCCATCAGTGAGTGGGACTCTCGGCGGGGCTACACCTTC.

This sequence joins TRBV10-2 and TRBJ2-5; weak D call: TRBD2 (6 bases). The V gene lost 9 bases and the J gene lost 5 bases, with 13 bases spanning the gap. Germline CDR1 reads WSHSY; CDR2 reads SAAADI. This CDR3 is built from 12 residues. The CDR3, as DNA: TGCGCCAGTGGCGGGATGATGGAGACCCAGTACTTC. Encoded protein: CASGGMMETQYF.

The chain has TRBV24-1 and TRBJ1-1, with 10 bases lining up with TRBD1. The CDR3 has 15 amino acids. Per the germline V gene, CDR1 is KGHDR and CDR2 is SFDVKD. The J segment lost 5 bases and the V segment lost 3 bases, leaving 5 bases of the junction unmatched. The CDR3 loop reads CATSDTGTGVTEAFF. CDR3 nucleotides: TGTGCCACCAGTGATACCGGGACAGGGGTAACTGAAGCTTTCTTT.

The V gene is TRBV24-1, the J gene TRBJ1-3; unclear D gene. The V gene lost 3 bases and the J gene lost 7 bases, with 6 bases spanning the gap. Germline-derived CDR1 and CDR2 are KGHDR and SFDVKD. The CDR3 extends over 12 amino acids. The CDR3 region is CATSDSRNTIYF. CDR3 in DNA: TGTGCCACCAGTGATAGTCGGAACACCATATATTTT.

This clonotype was seen repeatedly, ten times or more. The rearrangement uses TRBV2 and TRBJ2-7; D is perhaps TRBD2 (5 bases). Trimming left V 3 bases short and J 6 bases short, with 6 bases between. Germline loops: CDR1 SNHLY, CDR2 FYNNEI. This CDR3 region has 11 residues. CDR3 amino acids: CASSDEGEQYF. As DNA, the CDR3 is TGTGCCAGCAGTGACGAGGGCGAGCAGTACTTC.

This clonotype was counted at least ten times. The chain employs TRBV7-9 and TRBJ1-4, with 12 bases identical to TRBD1. The CDR3 is 17 amino acids. Germline V CDR1 and CDR2: SEHNR, FQNEAQ (reference sequence). Germline trimming cut 5 bases from V and 6 bases from J; bases unmatched to any gene: 10. The CDR3 DNA follows: TGTGCCAGCAGCCCGGGACAGGGGGCAATAGAGGATGAAAAACTGTTTTTT. Translation gives CASSPGQGAIEDEKLFF. Using reference TRBV7-9 and TRBJ1-4 for the parts outside the CDR3, the full variable domain is DTGVSQNPRHKITKRGQNVTFRCDPISEHNRLYWYRQTLGQGPEFLTYFQNEAQLEKSRLLSDRFSAERPKGSFSTLEIQRTEQGDSAMYLCASSPGQGAIEDEKLFFGSGTQLSVL.